A single sample is the source of the 18 T cell receptor beta chains below, sequenced in a study of naive and memory T cell subsets. General study results and limits: A few larger clonotypes appeared in naive repertoires, especially CD8, possibly memory cells re-expressing CD45RA.

Their cognate antigens are unknown. The beta constant-region primer was an equimolar mix of two oligonucleotides covering TRBC1 and TRBC2. Nested alpha and beta constant-region primers with the SP2 primer drove four PCR rounds on ligated cDNA. TCRdb reprocessed the UMI-ligation and nested PCR reads via MiXCR and lists one record per CDR3 protein. The sample yields roughly 140,000 distinct CDR3 sequences, 15% to 25% seen once. The sequenced sample consisted of naive CD8+ T cells from blood. The receptors come from a human donor in good health.

The V call is TRBV27, the J call TRBJ2-7, with 10 bases aligning to TRBD1. CDR3 length: 14 amino acids. Per germline, CDR1 MNHEY and CDR2 SMNVEV (reference sequence). V lost 4 bases, J lost 3 bases, and 3 bases stayed unmatched. Here the CDR3 reads CASSYRDRGYEQYF. In DNA, the CDR3 is TGTGCCAGCAGTTACCGGGACAGGGGCTACGAGCAGTACTTC.

The table lists this clonotype with a few counts. In nucleotides, the CDR3 is TGTGCCAGCAGTAAAAGCGGGAAAAACAATGAGCAGTTCTTC. Its translation is CASSKSGKNNEQFF. This chain uses TRBV2 with TRBJ2-1; 7 bases align to TRBD2. Germline values: CDR1 SNHLY, CDR2 FYNNEI. CDR3 length equals 14 residues. The V and J ends lost 5 bases and 5 bases, in that order; junction bases with no gene match: 6.

This clonotype was detected ten times or more. This chain joins TRBV3-1 and TRBJ2-7, with 9 bases matching TRBD1. This CDR3 contains 14 residues. J gave up 3 bases and V 9 bases, and 9 bases lay outside the gene matches. Germline V CDR1 and CDR2: LGHDT, YNNKEL (reference sequence). The CDR3: CASSPGQGLYEQYF. CDR3 sequence (DNA): TGTGCCAGTAGTCCGGGACAGGGCCTCTACGAGCAGTACTTC.

This clonotype was counted only a few times. The chain couples TRBV5-1 to TRBJ2-1; D unresolved. The CDR3 totals 16 residues. V lost 0 bases and J 4 bases, leaving 14 bases between the germline ends. Germline-derived CDR1 and CDR2 are SGHRS and YFSETQ. CDR3 in DNA: TGCGCCAGCAGCTTGGGGGGTAGGCGTTCTTACAATGAGCAGTTCTTC. Its protein product is CASSLGGRRSYNEQFF.

The rearrangement uses TRBV10-3 and TRBJ1-2; D unresolved. Trimming shortened V by 6 bases and J by 4 bases, and 12 bases separated the two germline ends. Germline V gene data show CDR1 as ENHRY and CDR2 as SYGVKD. The CDR3 has 13 amino acids. The CDR3 sequence: CAIRDDGPYGYTF. The CDR3 DNA is TGTGCCATCAGAGATGACGGCCCCTATGGCTACACCTTC.

This clonotype was counted between two and nine times. This chain joins TRBV7-9 and TRBJ2-1; 11 bases are shared with TRBD1. CDR3 length equals 17 residues. Germline V gene data show CDR1 as SEHNR and CDR2 as FQNEAQ (reference sequence). The V segment lost 5 bases and the J segment 2 bases; nucleotides outside the gene matches: 8. CDR3 in DNA: TGTGCCAGCAGCGGCCCACCGGGACAGGGGGCCTACAATGAGCAGTTCTTC. Translating it yields CASSGPPGQGAYNEQFF.

This clonotype has a handful of counts. The J gene is TRBJ2-1, the V gene TRBV3-1; D perhaps matches TRBD2 (6 bases). CDR1 and CDR2 from the germline V gene are LGHDT and YNNKEL (reference sequence). The CDR3 covers 15 residues. V lost 2 bases and J lost 3, with 11 bases in between. CDR3 DNA sequence: TGTGCCAGCAGCCAACCGGGAGTTCTCTACAATGAGCAGTTCTTC. Translation: CASSQPGVLYNEQFF.

The chain links TRBV28 to TRBJ2-1, with TRBD2 matching 7 bases. Germline V lookup: CDR1 MDHEN, CDR2 SYDVKM. The CDR3 spans 15 residues. The trim removed 3 bases at V and 2 bases at J, leaving 4 bases unmatched. For the CDR3, the DNA is TGTGCCAGCAGTTTGGCGGGAGCCCCCTACAATGAGCAGTTCTTC. It is translated as CASSLAGAPYNEQFF.

This clonotype has just a few counts. The V and J genes are TRBV28 and TRBJ2-7; D might be TRBD2 (5 bases). The CDR3 extends over 14 amino acids. The ends were cut back, 5 bases at V and 2 bases at J, with 13 bases in the middle. CDR1 MDHEN and CDR2 SYDVKM come from the germline V gene. The CDR3, as DNA: TGTGCCAGCAGTCATAGCTCGGGGACCTACGAGCAGTACTTC. Protein product: CASSHSSGTYEQYF.

This clonotype was detected only a few times. The V call is TRBV9, the J call TRBJ2-1, with D hard to call. CDR1 and CDR2 (germline): SGDLS, YYNGEE. The germline V and J ends were trimmed by 0 bases and 0 bases, with 10 bases remaining between them. The CDR3 runs 16 residues. For the CDR3, the DNA is TGTGCCAGCAGCGTAGCTCAAGGGCGCTCCTACAATGAGCAGTTCTTC. Residues: CASSVAQGRSYNEQFF.

CDR3 protein: CASSPVTDTIYF. CDR3 coding DNA: TGTGCCAGCAGCCCCGTGACAGACACCATATATTTT. The chain combines TRBV25-1 with TRBJ1-3; a possible D gene is TRBD1 (5 bases). V was cut by 6 bases and J by 8 bases, with 11 bases left in between. CDR1 and CDR2 (germline): MGHDK, SYGVNS. The length of the CDR3 is 12 residues. The full variable domain, with the rest looked up from reference TRBV25-1 and TRBJ1-3, is EADIYQTPRYLVIGTGKKITLECSQTMGHDKMYWYQQDPGMELHLIHYSYGVNSTEKGDLSSESTVSRIRTEHFPLTLESARPSHTSQYLCASSPVTDTIYFGEGSWLTVV.

This clonotype was counted between two and nine times. This chain uses TRBV5-1 with TRBJ2-6; TRBD1 aligns across 7 bases. After removal of 4 bases from V and 2 bases from J, the junction contained 6 bases not matched to a gene. The CDR3 has 16 residues. Looked up from germline, CDR1 is SGHRS and CDR2 is YFSETQ. The CDR3 loop is CASSEGDRAGANVLTF. Written as DNA, the CDR3 is TGCGCCAGCAGCGAGGGTGACAGGGCTGGGGCCAACGTCCTGACTTTC.

The sample holds a few counts of this clonotype. This chain uses TRBV28 with TRBJ1-1; TRBD1 might be the D (5 bases). Germline V gives CDR1 MDHEN, CDR2 SYDVKM. Trimming pared 3 bases from V and 0 bases from J, leaving 11 bases between. The CDR3 is 15 amino acids. The CDR3 DNA sequence: TGTGCCAGCAGTTTGGCCAGGGAAATGAACACTGAAGCTTTCTTT. Protein product: CASSLAREMNTEAFF.

V usage is TRBV7-3 and J usage is TRBJ2-1; 10 positions match TRBD1. V gave up 0 bases and J gave up 8 bases; unmatched junction bases: 7. CDR3 length: 16 amino acids. Germline V gene sequence: CDR1 SGHTA, CDR2 FQGTGA. The CDR3 sequence is CASSLTGTGDFDEQFF. The CDR3 DNA sequence: TGTGCCAGCAGCTTAACGGGGACAGGGGATTTCGATGAGCAGTTCTTC.

This clonotype turned up a few times. V and J are TRBV28 and TRBJ1-2; D unresolved. Germline CDR1 reads MDHEN; CDR2 reads SYDVKM. The V and J ends lost 2 bases and 4 bases respectively, with 14 bases between them. This CDR3 has 15 residues. The CDR3 reads CASSLGLGAPYGYTF. CDR3 sequence (DNA): TGTGCCAGCAGTTTAGGTCTGGGTGCCCCCTATGGCTACACCTTC.

This rearrangement joins TRBV28 to TRBJ2-1; D might be TRBD1 or TRBD2, each matching 5 bases. Deletions cut 4 bases from V and 5 bases from J, with 18 bases between. Germline CDR1 MDHEN, CDR2 SYDVKM. The CDR3 totals 16 residues. The CDR3 DNA reads TGTGCCAGCAGTTCACTCCGGGACCCCCCCAACAATGAGCAGTTCTTC. Translation gives CASSSLRDPPNNEQFF.

The chain recombines TRBV7-9 with TRBJ2-1, with 11 bases identical to TRBD2. This CDR3 contains 17 residues. The J segment lost 0 bases and the V segment lost 5 bases, leaving 6 bases of the junction unmatched. CDR1 SEHNR and CDR2 FQNEAQ come from the germline V gene (reference sequence). The CDR3 reads CASSDFTSGSSYNEQFF. CDR3 bases: TGTGCCAGCAGCGACTTCACTAGCGGGAGCTCCTACAATGAGCAGTTCTTC.

There are a few counts of this clonotype. V and J are TRBV6-5 and TRBJ2-1; TRBD2 might be the D (6 bases). V shed 2 bases and J shed 9 bases, with 17 bases lying between them. The CDR3 spans 15 residues. CDR1 and CDR2 (germline): MNHEY, SVGAGI. The CDR3 is CASSYERTIVGEQFF. CDR3 nucleotides: TGTGCCAGCAGTTACGAACGGACTATAGTCGGTGAGCAGTTCTTC.